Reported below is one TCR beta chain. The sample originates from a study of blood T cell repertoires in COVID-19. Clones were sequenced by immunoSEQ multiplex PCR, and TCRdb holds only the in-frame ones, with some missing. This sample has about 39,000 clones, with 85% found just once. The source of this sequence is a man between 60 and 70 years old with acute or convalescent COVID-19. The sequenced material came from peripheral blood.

The chain's CDR3 is CASSLFRREGETQYF. The CDR3 DNA sequence: TGTGCCAGCAGCCTCTTCCGGCGGGAGGGGGAGACCCAGTACTTC. The chain recombines TRBV7-9 with TRBJ2-5, with TRBD2 matching over 9 bases. The CDR3 runs to 15 residues. Germline CDR1 SEHNR, CDR2 FQNEAQ (reference sequence). Trimming took 5 bases from V and 5 from J; bases not matched to a gene: 9.